Sequencing of this TCR beta chain was carried out in a study of T cell responses to AZD1222 COVID-19 vaccine. Findings and limits, study-wide: Reportedly, close to half of spike-specific TCRs are directed against unmutated variant regions. Baseline seropositivity characterized only six AZD1222 recipients. Following two doses of AZD1222, Spike-specific TCR breadth and depth rose.

The protocol was immunoSEQ multiplex PCR, while the TCRdb copy is restricted to in-frame clones and leaves out a portion. The sample contains about 120,000 clones, roughly 88% of which appear only once. This CDR3 region has 13 residues. The germline V gene encodes CDR1 MDHEN and CDR2 SYDVKM. V dropped 2 bases and J dropped 4 bases, with 8 bases sitting between them. This clone occurred once. The target antigen is unknown. The clonotype comes from an adult in good health. The rearrangement joins TRBV28 to TRBJ1-2; the D is unclear. Sequences were derived from peripheral blood, sampled on day 0 of AZD1222 vaccination. Here the CDR3 reads CASSLAPSYGYTF. CDR3 DNA sequence: TGTGCCAGCAGTTTAGCTCCCTCCTATGGCTACACCTTC.